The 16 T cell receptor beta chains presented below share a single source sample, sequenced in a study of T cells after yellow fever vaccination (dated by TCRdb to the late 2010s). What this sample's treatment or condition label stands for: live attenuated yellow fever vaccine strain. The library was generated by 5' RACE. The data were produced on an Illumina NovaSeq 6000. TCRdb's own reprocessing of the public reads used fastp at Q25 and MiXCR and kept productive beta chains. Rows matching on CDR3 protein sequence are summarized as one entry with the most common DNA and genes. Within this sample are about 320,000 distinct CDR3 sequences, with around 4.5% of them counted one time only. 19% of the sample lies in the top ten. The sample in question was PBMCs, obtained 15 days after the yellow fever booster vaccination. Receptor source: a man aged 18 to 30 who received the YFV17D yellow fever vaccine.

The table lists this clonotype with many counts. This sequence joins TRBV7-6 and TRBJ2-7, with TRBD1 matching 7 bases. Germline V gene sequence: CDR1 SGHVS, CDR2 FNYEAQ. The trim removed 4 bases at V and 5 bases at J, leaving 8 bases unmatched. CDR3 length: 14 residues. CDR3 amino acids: CASSSKTGKDEQYF. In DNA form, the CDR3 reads TGTGCCAGCAGCTCAAAGACAGGGAAGGACGAGCAGTACTTC. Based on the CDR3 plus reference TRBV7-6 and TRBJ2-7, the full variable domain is GAGVSQSPRYKVTKRGQDVALRCDPISGHVSLYWYRQALGQGPEFLTYFNYEAQQDKSGLPNDRFSAERPEGSISTLTIQRTEQRDSAMYRCASSSKTGKDEQYFGPGTRLTVT.

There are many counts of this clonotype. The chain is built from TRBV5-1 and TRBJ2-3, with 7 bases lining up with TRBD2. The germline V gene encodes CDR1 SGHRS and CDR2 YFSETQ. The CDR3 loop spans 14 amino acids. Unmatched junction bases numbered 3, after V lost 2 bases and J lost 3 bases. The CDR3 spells CASSFRGGTDTQYF. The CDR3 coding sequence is TGCGCCAGCAGCTTTCGGGGAGGGACAGATACGCAGTATTTT. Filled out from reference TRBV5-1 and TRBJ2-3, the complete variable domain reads KAGVTQTPRYLIKTRGQQVTLSCSPISGHRSVSWYQQTPGQGLQFLFEYFSETQRNKGNFPGRFSGRQFSNSRSEMNVSTLELGDSALYLCASSFRGGTDTQYFGPGTRLTVL.

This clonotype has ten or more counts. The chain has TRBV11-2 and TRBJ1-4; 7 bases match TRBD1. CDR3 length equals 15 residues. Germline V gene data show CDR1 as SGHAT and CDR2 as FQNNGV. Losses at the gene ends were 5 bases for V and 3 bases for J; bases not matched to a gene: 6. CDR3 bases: TGTGCCAGCAGCAGGGGGGGGACAGCTAATGAAAAACTGTTTTTT. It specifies CASSRGGTANEKLFF.

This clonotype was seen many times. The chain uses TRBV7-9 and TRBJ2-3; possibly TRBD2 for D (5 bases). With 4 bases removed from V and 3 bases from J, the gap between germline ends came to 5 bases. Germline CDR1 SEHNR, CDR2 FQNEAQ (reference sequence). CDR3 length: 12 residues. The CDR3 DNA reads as TGTGCCAGCAGCTCGGGAACAGATACGCAGTATTTT. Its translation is CASSSGTDTQYF.

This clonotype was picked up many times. CDR3 coding DNA: TGCGCCAGCAGCCCCCCGACAGACTCCTACGAGCAGTACTTC. Residues: CASSPPTDSYEQYF. This chain links TRBV5-1 with TRBJ2-7, with D possibly TRBD1 on 5 matching bases. Germline V gives CDR1 SGHRS, CDR2 YFSETQ. The CDR3 spans 14 residues. The V end was cut by 4 bases, the J end by 0 bases, with 11 bases between.

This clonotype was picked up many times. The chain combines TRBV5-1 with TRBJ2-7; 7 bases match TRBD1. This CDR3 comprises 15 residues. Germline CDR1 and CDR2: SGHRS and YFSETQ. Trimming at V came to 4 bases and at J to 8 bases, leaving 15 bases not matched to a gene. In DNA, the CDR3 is TGCGCCAGCAGCCCTAGGACAGGAATTGGGGGTCAGCAGTACTTC. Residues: CASSPRTGIGGQQYF.

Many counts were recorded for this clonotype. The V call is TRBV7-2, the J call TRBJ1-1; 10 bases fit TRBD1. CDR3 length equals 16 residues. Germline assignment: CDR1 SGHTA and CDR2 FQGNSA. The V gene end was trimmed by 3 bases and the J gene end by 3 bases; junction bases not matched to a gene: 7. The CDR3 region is CASSFGSGTGDTEAFF. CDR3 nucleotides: TGTGCCAGCAGCTTCGGTTCCGGGACAGGGGACACTGAAGCTTTCTTT.

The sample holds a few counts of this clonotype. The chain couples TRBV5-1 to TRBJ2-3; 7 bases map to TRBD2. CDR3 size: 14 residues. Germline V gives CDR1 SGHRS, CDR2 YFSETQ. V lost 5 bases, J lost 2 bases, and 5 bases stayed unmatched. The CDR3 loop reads CASRPGLVTDTQYF. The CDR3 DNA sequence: TGCGCCAGCAGGCCTGGACTAGTCACAGATACGCAGTATTTT.

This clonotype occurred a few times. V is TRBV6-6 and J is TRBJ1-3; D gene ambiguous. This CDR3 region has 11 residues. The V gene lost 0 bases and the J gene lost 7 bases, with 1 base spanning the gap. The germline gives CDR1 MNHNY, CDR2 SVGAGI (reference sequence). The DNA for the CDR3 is TGTGCCAGCAGTTACTCGAACACCATATATTTT. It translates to CASSYSNTIYF.

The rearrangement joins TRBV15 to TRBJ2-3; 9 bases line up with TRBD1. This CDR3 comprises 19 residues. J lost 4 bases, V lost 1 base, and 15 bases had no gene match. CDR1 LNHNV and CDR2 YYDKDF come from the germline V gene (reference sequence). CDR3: CATSRVLLPGQGPADTQYF. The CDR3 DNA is TGTGCCACCAGCAGAGTACTCCTTCCGGGACAGGGCCCCGCAGATACGCAGTATTTT.

CDR3 residues: CASSLAGGQERETQYF. CDR3 nucleotide sequence: TGTGCCAGCAGTTTAGCGGGGGGGCAGGAAAGAGAGACCCAGTACTTC. J is TRBJ2-5 and V is TRBV12-3 or TRBV12-4; D may be TRBD2 (7 bases). V was shortened by 0 bases and J by 4 bases, with 15 bases between the two germline ends. The CDR3 spans 16 residues.

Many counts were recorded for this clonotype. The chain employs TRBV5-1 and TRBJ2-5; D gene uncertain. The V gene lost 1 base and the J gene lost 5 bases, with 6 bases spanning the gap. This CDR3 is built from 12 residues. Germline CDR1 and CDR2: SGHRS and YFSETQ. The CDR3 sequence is CASSLRRETQYF. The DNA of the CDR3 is TGCGCCAGCAGCTTGCGGCGCGAGACCCAGTACTTC.

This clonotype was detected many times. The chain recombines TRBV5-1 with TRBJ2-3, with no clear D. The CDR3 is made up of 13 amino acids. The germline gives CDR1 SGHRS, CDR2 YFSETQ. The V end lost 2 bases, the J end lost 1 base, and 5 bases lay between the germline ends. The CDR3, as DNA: TGCGCCAGCAGCTTCCAAGGCACAGATACGCAGTATTTT. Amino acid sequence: CASSFQGTDTQYF.

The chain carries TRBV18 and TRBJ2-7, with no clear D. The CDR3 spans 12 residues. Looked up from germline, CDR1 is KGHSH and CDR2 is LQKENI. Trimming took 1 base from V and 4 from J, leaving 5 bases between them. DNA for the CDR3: TGTGCCAGCTCACCACGGGTGTACGAGCAGTACTTC. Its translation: CASSPRVYEQYF.

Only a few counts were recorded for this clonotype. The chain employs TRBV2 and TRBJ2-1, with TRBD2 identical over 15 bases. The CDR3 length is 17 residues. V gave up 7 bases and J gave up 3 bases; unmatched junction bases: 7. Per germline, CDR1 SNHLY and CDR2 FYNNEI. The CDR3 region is CASNPGLAGGLYNEQFF. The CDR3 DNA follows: TGTGCCAGCAATCCGGGACTAGCGGGGGGCCTCTACAATGAGCAGTTCTTC.

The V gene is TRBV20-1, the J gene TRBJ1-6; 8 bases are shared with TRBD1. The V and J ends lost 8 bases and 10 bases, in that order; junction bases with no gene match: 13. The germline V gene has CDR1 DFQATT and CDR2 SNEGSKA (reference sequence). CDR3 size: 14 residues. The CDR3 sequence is CSTPADRGGSPLHF. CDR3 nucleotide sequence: TGCAGTACTCCCGCTGACAGGGGAGGATCACCCCTCCACTTT.